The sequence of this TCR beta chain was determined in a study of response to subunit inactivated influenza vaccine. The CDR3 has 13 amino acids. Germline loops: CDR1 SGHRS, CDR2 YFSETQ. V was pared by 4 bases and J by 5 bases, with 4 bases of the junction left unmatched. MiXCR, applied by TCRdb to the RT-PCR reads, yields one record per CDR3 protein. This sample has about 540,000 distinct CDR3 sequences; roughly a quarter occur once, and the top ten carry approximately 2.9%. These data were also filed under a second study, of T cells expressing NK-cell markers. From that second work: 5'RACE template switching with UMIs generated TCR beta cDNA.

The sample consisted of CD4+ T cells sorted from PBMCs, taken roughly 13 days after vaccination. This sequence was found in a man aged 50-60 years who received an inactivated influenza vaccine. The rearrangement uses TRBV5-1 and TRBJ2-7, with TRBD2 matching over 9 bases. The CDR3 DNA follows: TGCGCCAGCAGCCGCGGGGGGGGTAACGAGCAGTACTTC. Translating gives CASSRGGGNEQYF.